The rows below give T cell receptor beta chains drawn from one sample of a study of human T cells and chemical hapten exposure. TCRdb re-analysed the 5' RACE reads in MiXCR, keeping a single row per CDR3 protein. The data show 120,000 to 150,000 distinct CDR3 sequences, about 4% seen once. Receptors were obtained from a female donor in good health. CDR3s include the opening cysteine and the closing phenylalanine or tryptophan. The order of the fields is D gene, clone size, J gene, V gene, CDR3 protein. D genes are given only for firm matches. Size values are once, few and many counts, or a class for expanded clones, and some rows have none.

D: NA; size: many; J: TRBJ2-3; V: TRBV27; CDR3: CASSSNSADTQYF
D: NA; size: many; J: TRBJ1-3; V: TRBV7-3; CDR3: CASSLNRADTIYF
D: NA; size: many; J: TRBJ2-1; V: TRBV3-1; CDR3: CASSQEQGTYNEQFF
D: NA; size: few; J: TRBJ2-1; V: TRBV6-2/TRBV6-3; CDR3: CASRLSGDEQFF
D: TRBD1; size: many; J: TRBJ1-6; V: TRBV5-1; CDR3: CASSMGQGESPLHF
D: TRBD1; size: many; J: TRBJ2-2; V: TRBV27; CDR3: CASSLPTGVLGNTGELFF
D: TRBD1; size: NA; J: TRBJ2-1; V: TRBV20-1; CDR3: CSARTRGNFDEQFF
D: TRBD2; size: many; J: TRBJ2-5; V: TRBV9; CDR3: CASSGGTSGGADETQYF
D: NA; size: many; J: TRBJ1-5; V: TRBV7-9; CDR3: CASSSSRGGTQHF
D: NA; size: many; J: TRBJ2-7; V: TRBV29-1; CDR3: CSVDPEGRGNEQYF
D: NA; size: NA; J: TRBJ2-4; V: TRBV15; CDR3: CATSTDSVSAKNIQYF
D: NA; size: many; J: TRBJ1-5; V: TRBV20-1; CDR3: CSARRNTGTINQPQHF
D: TRBD1; size: many; J: TRBJ2-1; V: TRBV5-1; CDR3: CASSFRPGGTYEQFF
D: NA; size: many; J: TRBJ2-3; V: TRBV20-1; CDR3: CSATGGGSTDTQYF
D: NA; size: many; J: TRBJ2-1; V: TRBV30; CDR3: CAWLTESRNEQFF
D: TRBD1; size: NA; J: TRBJ1-1; V: TRBV10-3; CDR3: CAIRGTGNTEAFF
D: NA; size: NA; J: TRBJ1-4; V: TRBV7-2; CDR3: CASSLAAGGNEKLFF
D: NA; size: NA; J: TRBJ1-4; V: TRBV28; CDR3: CASSRGDPPATNEKLFF
D: NA; size: many; J: TRBJ2-3; V: TRBV7-2; CDR3: CASSLQRGGDTQYF
D: TRBD2; size: many; J: TRBJ2-3; V: TRBV7-2; CDR3: CASSLAGLAGDTQYF
D: TRBD1; size: NA; J: TRBJ2-3; V: TRBV5-4; CDR3: CASSSRTGALDTQYF
D: TRBD1; size: many; J: TRBJ1-1; V: TRBV15; CDR3: CATSRGAGTGMNTEAFF
D: TRBD2; size: many; J: TRBJ2-1; V: TRBV6-5; CDR3: CASSYSGLAGYNEQFF
D: TRBD1; size: many; J: TRBJ1-2; V: TRBV29-1; CDR3: CSVRGTGGKVGYTF
D: NA; size: many; J: TRBJ2-3; V: TRBV12-3/TRBV12-4; CDR3: CASSPPNTPDTQYF
D: NA; size: many; J: TRBJ2-2; V: TRBV14; CDR3: CASSQLQGTGELFF
D: TRBD1; size: many; J: TRBJ2-1; V: TRBV20-1; CDR3: CSATNGDRGLGDNEQFF
D: TRBD1; size: many; J: TRBJ1-1; V: TRBV7-8; CDR3: CASSWGQGLPEAFF
D: TRBD1; size: many; J: TRBJ1-4; V: TRBV10-3; CDR3: CAISEGALRNHATNEKLFF
D: NA; size: many; J: TRBJ1-1; V: TRBV2; CDR3: CASSEDLGQRAFF
D: NA; size: many; J: TRBJ2-1; V: TRBV7-3; CDR3: CASSLLGGGPYNEQFF
D: TRBD1; size: many; J: TRBJ2-3; V: TRBV7-9; CDR3: CASSRTGGITDTQYF
D: NA; size: many; J: TRBJ2-3; V: TRBV7-9; CDR3: CASSLVLETFTDTQYF
D: NA; size: many; J: TRBJ1-5; V: TRBV6-5; CDR3: CASSYSRNQPQHF
D: TRBD1; size: many; J: TRBJ1-4; V: TRBV15; CDR3: CATRADRDNEKLFF
D: TRBD2; size: many; J: TRBJ2-3; V: TRBV4-3; CDR3: CASSHSSGGSTDTQYF
D: NA; size: many; J: TRBJ2-5; V: TRBV14; CDR3: CASSLSTGRWETQYF
D: TRBD1; size: many; J: TRBJ2-1; V: TRBV6-6; CDR3: CASSPLGQPTGDEQFF
D: TRBD1; size: many; J: TRBJ1-1; V: TRBV5-1; CDR3: CASSFRTGRNTEAFF
D: TRBD1; size: many; J: TRBJ1-6; V: TRBV6-6; CDR3: CASSETGGSPLHF
D: NA; size: many; J: TRBJ1-1; V: TRBV6-2/TRBV6-3; CDR3: CASSFLHNTEAFF
D: NA; size: many; J: TRBJ2-7; V: TRBV7-2; CDR3: CASSLAPSLQYF
D: NA; size: many; J: TRBJ1-1; V: TRBV7-9; CDR3: CASSLSGVQTEAFF
D: NA; size: many; J: TRBJ2-3; V: TRBV4-1; CDR3: CASSQEGGWIDTQYF
D: NA; size: many; J: TRBJ1-3; V: TRBV4-2; CDR3: CASSQDGGLSGNTIYF
D: TRBD1; size: many; J: TRBJ1-2; V: TRBV24-1; CDR3: CATSDPQQGNGGYTF
D: NA; size: many; J: TRBJ1-4; V: TRBV29-1; CDR3: CSVVTFTNEKLFF
D: NA; size: many; J: TRBJ1-2; V: TRBV19; CDR3: CASSISGYGYTF
D: NA; size: NA; J: TRBJ1-3; V: TRBV5-6; CDR3: CASSLAAGIRFGNTIYF
D: NA; size: many; J: TRBJ2-6; V: TRBV7-3; CDR3: CASSLPGAGANVLTF
D: NA; size: NA; J: TRBJ1-1; V: TRBV12-3/TRBV12-4; CDR3: CASTLRRVKTEAFF
D: TRBD1; size: few; J: TRBJ2-5; V: TRBV2; CDR3: CASSEDRGVKETQYF